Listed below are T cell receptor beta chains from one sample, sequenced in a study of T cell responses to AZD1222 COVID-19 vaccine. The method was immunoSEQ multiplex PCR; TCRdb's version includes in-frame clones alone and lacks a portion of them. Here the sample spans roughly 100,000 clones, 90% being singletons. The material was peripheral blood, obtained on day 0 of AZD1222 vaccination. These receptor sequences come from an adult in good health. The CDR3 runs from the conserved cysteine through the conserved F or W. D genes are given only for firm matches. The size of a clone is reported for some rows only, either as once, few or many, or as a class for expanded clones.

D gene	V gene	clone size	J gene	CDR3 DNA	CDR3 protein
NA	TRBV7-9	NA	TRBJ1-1	TGTGCCAGCAGCTCGTTAAAAATGAACACTGAAGCTTTCTTT	CASSSLKMNTEAFF
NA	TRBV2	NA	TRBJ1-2	TGTGCCAGCAATCAGGGAAGTGGCTACACCTTC	CASNQGSGYTF
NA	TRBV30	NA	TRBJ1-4	TGTGCCTGGAGTCCCGGAACTAATAATGAAAAACTGTTTTTT	CAWSPGTNNEKLFF
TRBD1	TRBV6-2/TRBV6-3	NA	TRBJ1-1	TGTGCCAGCAGTTACTTGCTTGGACAGGGGGCGAACACTGAAGCTTTCTTT	CASSYLLGQGANTEAFF
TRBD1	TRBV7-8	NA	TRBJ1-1	TGTGCCAGCACCGACAGGGGACGGTTGAACACTGAAGCTTTCTTT	CASTDRGRLNTEAFF
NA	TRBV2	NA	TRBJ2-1	TGTGCCAGCAGGTATACACAGGCATACAATGAGCAGTTCTTC	CASRYTQAYNEQFF
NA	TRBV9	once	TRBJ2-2	TGTGCCAGCAGCCTTAGTGTAGGAGGGGAGCTGTTTTTT	CASSLSVGGELFF
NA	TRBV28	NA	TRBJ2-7	TGTGCCACCTGGGACCCCGGTGCCTACGAGCAGTACTTC	CATWDPGAYEQYF
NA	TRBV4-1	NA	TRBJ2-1	TGCGCCAGCAGCCACCCCCAGGGGGGCTCCTACAATGAGCAGTTCTTC	CASSHPQGGSYNEQFF
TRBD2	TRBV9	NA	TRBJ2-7	TGTGCCAGCAGCCCGGCAAGCGGGGCGGGCTACGAGCAGTACTTC	CASSPASGAGYEQYF
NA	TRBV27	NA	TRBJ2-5	TGTGCCAGCAGTAATAGGGAGACCCAGTACTTC	CASSNRETQYF
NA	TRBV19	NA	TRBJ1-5	TGTGCCAGTCAAACCCAGAAGGCTGGGGGGCAGCCCCAGCATTTT	CASQTQKAGGQPQHF
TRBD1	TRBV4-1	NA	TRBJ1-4	TGCGCCAGCAGCCGAACGGGGACAGGCCGTCATGAAAAACTGTTTTTT	CASSRTGTGRHEKLFF
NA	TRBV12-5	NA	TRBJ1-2	TGTGCTAGTGGTTTGGCCAGTAGGGGAACTGGCTACACCTTC	CASGLASRGTGYTF
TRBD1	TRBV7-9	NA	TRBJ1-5	TGTGCCAGCAGCGCTGGGACAGATAATCAGCCCCAGCATTTT	CASSAGTDNQPQHF
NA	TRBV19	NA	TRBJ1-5	TGTGCCAGTAGTATAGTCCGGGATCAGCCCCAGCATTTT	CASSIVRDQPQHF
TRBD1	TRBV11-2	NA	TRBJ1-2	TGTGCCAGCAGCGTCGACAGGGGTGGGGATGGCTACACCTTC	CASSVDRGGDGYTF
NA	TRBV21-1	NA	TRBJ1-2	TGTGCCAGCAGCCCCGTGGGGGTATATGGCTACACCTTC	CASSPVGVYGYTF
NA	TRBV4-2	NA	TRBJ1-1	TGTGCCAGCAGCCAAGATATTTTAGGGTACGGTATGAACACTGAAGCTTTCTTT	CASSQDILGYGMNTEAFF
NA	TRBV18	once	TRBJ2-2	TGTGCCAGCTCACCACCGAGGACTGGGAACACCGGGGAGCTGTTTTTT	CASSPPRTGNTGELFF
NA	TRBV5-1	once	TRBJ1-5	TGCGCCAGCAAACAGGGCCAAAATCAGCCCCAGCATTTT	CASKQGQNQPQHF
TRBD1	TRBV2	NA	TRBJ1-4	TGTGCCAGCCAGAGGGGGCGCGTGAATGAAAAACTGTTTTTT	CASQRGRVNEKLFF
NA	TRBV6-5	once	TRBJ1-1	TGTGCCAGCAGTTACTCGGAACGGACACCCGGGCTTGAAGCTTTCTTT	CASSYSERTPGLEAFF
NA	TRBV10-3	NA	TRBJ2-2	TGTGCCATCGGTTTAGGAGGGGAGCTGTTTTTT	CAIGLGGELFF
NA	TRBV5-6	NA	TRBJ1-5	TGTGCCAGCAGCTATAGCAATCAGCCCCAGCATTTT	CASSYSNQPQHF